This T cell receptor (beta chain) derives from a study of blood T cell repertoires in COVID-19. In the study overall: Some COVID-19 samples were acute and others convalescent; all came from the United States, Italy and Spain.

Produced via immunoSEQ multiplex PCR; TCRdb's table is partial and in-frame only. Here the sample spans fewer than 400,000 clones, about 90% being singletons. V shed 0 bases and J 4 bases; nucleotides not matched to a gene: 5. The CDR3 runs to 17 residues. Germline assignment: CDR1 LGHDT and CDR2 YNNKEL (reference sequence). The chain combines TRBV3-1 (or the pseudogene TRBV3-2) with TRBJ1-6, with TRBD1 matching 8 bases. The clonotype originates from a woman in her twenties or thirties with COVID-19, enrolled during active disease. Sequenced sample: peripheral blood. For the CDR3, the DNA is TGTGCCAGCAGCCAAGATCGGACAGGGTTATATAATTCACCCCTCCACTTT. Amino acid sequence: CASSQDRTGLYNSPLHF.